These T cell receptor beta chains were read from a single sample in a study of blood T cell repertoires in COVID-19. Measured with immunoSEQ multiplex PCR; TCRdb has only the in-frame clones, and not every one. The sample holds around 300,000 clones, about 87% seen once. Sequenced input: PBMCs or T cells enriched from blood (not recorded which). These receptors all stem from a young man who had recovered from COVID-19. Both conserved end residues are trimmed from each CDR3.

cdr3_aa,v_call
ASSIPGGAGYNEQF,TRBV9
ASSLVITSGGVDEQF,TRBV7-9
AISEHRGPGNYGYT,TRBV10-3
ASSLAGREDYGYT,TRBV5-5
ASGRGNSYEQY,TRBV12-5
ATSRDREMNTEAF,TRBV15
ATSTFGFGDRGHSNQPQH,TRBV15
ATSRQGYEQY,TRBV15
ASSLGGDRAYNSPLH,TRBV7-9
ASSPPVIGYT,TRBV21-1
AWTTGQNTEAF,TRBV30
ASSPPWSAGWGNTIY,TRBV11-2